Presented here are 13 T cell receptor delta chains from one specimen sequenced in a study of γδ T cells in repeated Plasmodium falciparum infection. TCRdb reanalyzed the multiplex PCR reads using CATT. The table has 85,000 to 90,000 delta-chain clones, approximately 1.5% seen once. Bulk repertoires came from Vgamma9/Vdelta2+ or Vdelta2-negative gammadelta T cells flow-sorted from PBMC. Input material: gamma-delta T cells from blood. These receptors originate from a pool of human donors (malaria-infected and uninfected, not separated).

This clone was detected many times. This sequence joins TRDV1 and TRDJ2; 9 bases line up with TRDD3. CDR1 is TSWWSYY and CDR2 is QGS in the germline V gene. V lost 2 bases and J lost 4; bases outside the gene matches: 14. CDR3 length: 19 residues. The CDR3 spells CALGECGSYWGRETAQLFF. The CDR3 DNA reads TGTGCTCTTGGGGAATGTGGATCGTACTGGGGGAGGGAGACAGCACAACTCTTCTTT.

At least ten counts were recorded for this clone. The CDR3 reads CAFMFSYDLLGDTVKADKLIF. CDR3 nucleotides: TGTGCCTTCATGTTTTCCTACGACTTACTGGGGGATACAGTTAAGGCCGATAAACTCATCTTT. This chain uses TRDV3 with TRDJ1; 12 nucleotides agree with TRDD3. CDR1 is TVYSNPD and CDR2 is GDNSRS in the germline V gene (reference sequence). The length of the CDR3 is 21 residues. V shed 3 bases and J 3 bases; nucleotides not matched to a gene: 26. The full variable domain, in which reference TRDV3 and TRDJ1 provide the parts outside the CDR3, is CDKVTQSSPDQTVASGSEVVLLCTYDTVYSNPDLFWYRIRPDYSFQFVFYGDNSRSEGADFTQGRFSVKHILTQKAFHLVISPVRTEDSATYYCAFMFSYDLLGDTVKADKLIFGKGTRVTVEP.

V gene TRDV1 combines with J gene TRDJ1, with 11 bases aligning to TRDD3. The J gene is not listed in TCRdb, so it was assigned here from a DNA match to germline. Trimming took 0 bases from V and 2 from J; bases not matched to a gene: 14. CDR1 TSWWSYY and CDR2 QGS come from the germline V gene. CDR3 length equals 20 residues. The DNA for the CDR3 is TGTGCTCTTGGGGAACTACGTAACGAGATGGGGGATACGCGTACCGATAAACTCATCTTT. This sequence encodes CALGELRNEMGDTRTDKLIF.

In regard to this clone: TCRdb's entry gives the protein of a much larger clone, which mismatches this DNA's translation at residue 7, likely from a read error; the protein reported here is translated from the DNA. This rearrangement joins TRDV1 to TRDJ1, with TRDD3 identical over 7 bases. Germline matching of the DNA provided the J gene here, since TCRdb leaves it blank. The junction had 9 bases not matched to a gene; V was cut back by 6 bases and J by 5 bases. The CDR3 is 14 amino acids. CDR1 TSWWSYY and CDR2 QGS come from the germline V gene. CDR3 in DNA: TGTGCTCTTGGAGCTACGCCGGGGGATGATAAACTCATCTTT. The encoded protein is CALGATPGDDKLIF.

This clone occurred a few times. Only one base separates this from a far larger clonotype, so it likely reflects a read error. The sample has other DNA sequences that encode this CDR3 too. CDR3 amino acids: CALGPPNGGTPVVGNHKLIF. In nucleotides, the CDR3 is TGCGCTCTTGGGCCCCCGAATGGTGGCACCCCGGTTGTGGGGAATCATAAACTCATCTTT. V usage is TRDV1 and J usage is TRDJ1; D is perhaps TRDD3 (5 bases). Here the J gene came from matching the DNA to germline, since TCRdb omits it. This CDR3 has 20 amino acids. Germline CDR1 and CDR2: TSWWSYY and QGS.

A note on this clone: This likely traces to a read error, being one base from a far larger clone. It is unclear where the CDR3 begins or ends on the DNA, so no DNA is shown, and the CDR3 is as TCRdb lists it. The J gene went uncalled, whereas the V gene is TRDV2; no DNA check was done on the table's D call, TRDD3. Germline V CDR1 and CDR2: GEAIGNYY, EKD. The CDR3 is 17 amino acids long, termini counted. The CDR3: CACDTGRFLWDTRQMFF.

Turning to this clone: TCRdb lists the protein of a much larger clone for this DNA, which differs at residue 9, so this is likely a read error; the protein given here is translated from the DNA itself. This rearrangement joins TRDV2 to TRDJ1, with TRDD3 identical over 9 bases. TCRdb leaves out the J gene; it was filled in here by matching the DNA to germline. The germline gives CDR1 GEAIGNYY, CDR2 EKD. With 3 bases clipped from V and 4 bases from J, the junction kept 8 bases outside the gene matches. The CDR3 has 15 residues. The CDR3 spells CACDSLGDADDKLIF. The CDR3 nucleotides read TGTGCCTGTGACTCCCTGGGGGATGCGGACGATAAACTCATCTTT.

This clone was detected many times. A much larger clone is a single base away; this may be a read error. V gene TRDV2 combines with J gene TRDJ1; 11 positions agree with TRDD3. The CDR3 is 22 amino acids. Looked up from germline, CDR1 is GEAIGNYY and CDR2 is EKD. This CDR3 is CACWHPTSSRSTGGYFTDKLTF. DNA for the CDR3: TGTGCCTGTTGGCATCCTACGTCTTCTAGGTCTACTGGGGGATATTTTACCGATAAACTCACCTTT.

To note about this clone: This likely came from a read error, as a far larger clone is one base away. Other DNA sequences from this sample encode an identical CDR3 as well. The V gene was identified as TRDV1, while no J gene was called; the table's D call, TRDD3, has no DNA check behind it. Germline CDR1 and CDR2: TSWWSYY and QGS. This CDR3 has 22 amino acids. The CDR3 coding sequence is TGTGCTCTTGGGGAGCCCGAAGCCTCGTACTGGGGGATAAAAGGGTACACCGATAAACTCATCTTC. It specifies CALGEPEASYWGIKGYTDKLIF.

Details on this clone: Since a far larger clone is one base different, this is likely a read error. This specimen includes other DNA sequences encoding the same CDR3. V gene TRDV2 combines with J gene TRDJ1, with D maybe TRDD3 (5 bases). Since TCRdb gives no J gene, matching the DNA to germline was used here to assign it. V was trimmed by 3 bases and J by 5 bases, leaving 15 bases between them. CDR3 length equals 14 residues. The V gene's germline CDR1 is GEAIGNYY and CDR2 EKD. This CDR3 reads CACDGISATDKLIF. In DNA form, the CDR3 reads TGTGCCTGTGACGGGATTAGTGCCACAGATAAACTCATCTTT.

In regard to this clone: This may be a read error, as it is one base from a much larger clone. The V and J genes are TRDV1 and TRDJ1; the D gene is possibly TRDD3 (6 bases). CDR1 is TSWWSYY, CDR2 QGS, per germline. Trimming stripped 4 bases from V and 0 bases from J, with 12 bases between. This CDR3 has 15 amino acids. The CDR3 DNA is TGTGCTCTTGGGGCTGGGGACTCATACACCGATAAACTCATCTTT. Protein product: CALGAGDSYTDKLIF.

This clone is termed medium-sized (0.01 to 0.1%). Other DNA sequences within the sample encode an identical CDR3. The chain joins TRDV1 to TRDJ1, with 11 bases aligning to TRDD3. The V and J ends lost 6 bases and 0 bases, in that order; junction bases with no gene match: 33. This CDR3 contains 25 residues. The germline V gene has CDR1 TSWWSYY and CDR2 QGS. The CDR3 sequence: CALGIGWRPPIWGIPEESYTDKLIF. CDR3 nucleotides: TGTGCTCTTGGAATAGGGTGGCGACCTCCCATCTGGGGGATACCCGAAGAATCGTACACCGATAAACTCATCTTT.

There are many counts of this clone. The CDR3 sequence is CALGDDSSLLGDTAARPLIF. In nucleotides, the CDR3 is TGTGCTCTTGGGGATGACTCTTCCCTACTGGGGGATACTGCGGCCAGACCCCTGATCTTT. The chain has TRDV1 and TRDJ4, with TRDD3 identical over 12 bases. This CDR3 has 20 residues. J was trimmed by 0 bases and V by 3 bases; bases with no gene match: 17. From germline, CDR1 is TSWWSYY and CDR2 QGS.